This passage covers 8 T cell receptor beta chains from one sample sequenced in a study of T cell repertoires in cytomegalovirus infection. TCRdb reprocessed the reads with MiXCR, giving one entry per CDR3 protein. The table has around 530,000 distinct CDR3 sequences, around 27% seen once. Sequencing input: PBMCs. The receptors shown here come from a human donor in good health (CMV status not recorded). Some clones in this sample may be carry-over from other donors' samples.

This clonotype was observed a few times. The chain couples TRBV5-6 to TRBJ1-1, with D unresolved. This CDR3 comprises 13 residues. Germline CDR1 reads SGHDT; CDR2 reads YYEEEE. Trimming shortened V by 5 bases and J by 2 bases, and 10 bases separated the two germline ends. In nucleotides, the CDR3 is TGTGCCAGCAGTTTCACAATTAACACTGAAGCTTTCTTT. It encodes CASSFTINTEAFF.

The table lists this clonotype with a few counts. CDR3 in amino acids: CASSGGQGAWETQYF. The CDR3 bases are TGTGCCAGCAGTGGAGGACAGGGGGCGTGGGAGACCCAGTACTTC. The chain recombines TRBV25-1 with TRBJ2-5; 11 bases fit TRBD1. This CDR3 is 15 amino acids long. Germline V lookup: CDR1 MGHDK, CDR2 SYGVNS. V dropped 4 bases and J dropped 5; count of bases not matched to a gene: 6.

The chain has TRBV25-1 and TRBJ1-4, with TRBD1 as a possible D gene (5 bases). V lost 0 bases, J lost 8 bases, and 10 bases lay in between. This CDR3 spans 14 amino acids. Germline values: CDR1 MGHDK, CDR2 SYGVNS. The CDR3 loop is CASSEYGGGEKLFF. The DNA for the CDR3 is TGTGCCAGCAGTGAATATGGGGGAGGCGAAAAACTGTTTTTT.

This clonotype appeared a few times. The chain links TRBV12-5 to TRBJ1-2; tentatively, D is TRBD1 (5 bases). CDR1 is LGHNT and CDR2 is FRNRAP in the germline V gene. This CDR3 contains 15 residues. V dropped 6 bases and J dropped 5 bases, with 19 bases sitting between them. CDR3 region: CASGQDLPDLYGYTF. The CDR3 DNA reads as TGTGCTAGTGGACAGGACCTCCCTGACTTATATGGCTACACCTTC.

The chain links TRBV9 to TRBJ2-1, with D possibly being TRBD1 or TRBD2 (6 bases each). In germline, CDR1 is SGDLS, CDR2 YYNGEE. The length of the CDR3 is 17 residues. V lost 0 bases, J lost 5 bases, and 18 bases lay in between. The CDR3 loop reads CASSVGGGRAGDNEQFF. The CDR3 DNA sequence: TGTGCCAGCAGCGTAGGAGGGGGGCGGGCTGGAGACAATGAGCAGTTCTTC.

In this sample, this clonotype turned up many times. The chain carries TRBV7-2 and TRBJ2-7, with 9 positions matching TRBD1. This CDR3 contains 16 residues. J lost 3 bases, V lost 1 base, and 7 bases had no gene match. Germline lookup yields CDR1 SGHTA and CDR2 FQGNSA. The CDR3 protein is CASSLGPGQGNYEQYF. CDR3 nucleotide sequence: TGTGCCAGCAGCTTAGGGCCGGGACAGGGTAACTACGAGCAGTACTTC.

This clonotype appeared a few times. The CDR3, as DNA: TGTGCCATCAGTGAGTCCGGGGGTAGGCGCCACGAGCAGTACTTC. The encoded protein is CAISESGGRRHEQYF. J is TRBJ2-7 and V is TRBV10-3, with D perhaps TRBD2 (6 bases). V was shortened by 0 bases and J by 5 bases, with 14 bases between the two germline ends. The CDR3 length is 15 residues. CDR1 and CDR2 (germline): ENHRY, SYGVKD.

V usage is TRBV19 and J usage is TRBJ1-3, with TRBD1 as a possible D gene (5 bases). This CDR3 contains 16 residues. Trimming took 4 bases from V and 5 from J, leaving 18 bases between them. Germline V lookup: CDR1 LNHDA, CDR2 SQIVND (reference sequence). Here the CDR3 DNA reads TGTGCCAGTAGTACTCTAGGACACCGAGAACGAAACACCATATATTTT. This encodes CASSTLGHRERNTIYF.